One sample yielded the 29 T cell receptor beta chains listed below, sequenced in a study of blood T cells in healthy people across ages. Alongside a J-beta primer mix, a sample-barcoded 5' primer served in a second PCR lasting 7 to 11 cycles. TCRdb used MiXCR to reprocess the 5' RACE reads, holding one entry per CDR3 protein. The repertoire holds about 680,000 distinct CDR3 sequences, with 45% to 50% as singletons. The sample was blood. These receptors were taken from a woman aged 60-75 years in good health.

The CDR3: CASSPTGGVSGANVLTF. DNA for the CDR3: TGTGCCAGCAGCCCGACAGGGGGAGTCTCTGGGGCCAACGTCCTGACTTTC. The V gene is TRBV12-3 or TRBV12-4, the J gene TRBJ2-6; 9 bases fit TRBD1. V shed 6 bases and J 0 bases; nucleotides not matched to a gene: 6. CDR3 length: 17 amino acids.

The CDR3 coding sequence is TGTGCCACCTCGGGAAAGTCCTACAATGAGCAGTTCTTC. Protein: CATSGKSYNEQFF. The chain has TRBV7-8 and TRBJ2-1; perhaps TRBD2 as D (5 bases). Germline V gene data show CDR1 as SGHVS and CDR2 as FQNEAQ. V was pared by 10 bases and J by 1 base, with 11 bases between. The CDR3 covers 13 residues. The variable domain in full, with the rest retrieved from reference TRBV7-8 and TRBJ2-1, is GAGVSQSPRYKVAKRGQDVALRCDPISGHVSLFWYQQALGQGPEFLTYFQNEAQLDKSGLPSDRFFAERPEGSVSTLKIQRTQQEDSAVYLCATSGKSYNEQFFGPGTRLTVL.

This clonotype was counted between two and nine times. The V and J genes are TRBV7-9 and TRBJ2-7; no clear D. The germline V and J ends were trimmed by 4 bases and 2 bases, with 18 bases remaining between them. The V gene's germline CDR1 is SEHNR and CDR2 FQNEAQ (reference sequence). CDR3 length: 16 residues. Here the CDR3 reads CASSSHSGVGTYEQYF. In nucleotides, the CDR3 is TGTGCCAGCAGCTCTCATTCAGGAGTGGGCACCTACGAGCAGTACTTC.

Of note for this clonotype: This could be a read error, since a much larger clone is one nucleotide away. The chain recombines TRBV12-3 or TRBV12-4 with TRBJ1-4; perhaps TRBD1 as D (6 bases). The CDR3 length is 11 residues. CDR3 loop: CAISYGGGLFF. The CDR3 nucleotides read TGTGCCATCAGTTATGGAGGGGGACTGTTTTTT.

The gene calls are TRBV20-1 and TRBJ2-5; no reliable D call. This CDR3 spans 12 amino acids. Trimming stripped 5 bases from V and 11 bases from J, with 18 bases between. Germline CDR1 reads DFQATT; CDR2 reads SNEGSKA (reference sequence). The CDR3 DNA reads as TGCAGTGCTGGTAGCCCATCCTACAAGCAGTACTTC. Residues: CSAGSPSYKQYF.

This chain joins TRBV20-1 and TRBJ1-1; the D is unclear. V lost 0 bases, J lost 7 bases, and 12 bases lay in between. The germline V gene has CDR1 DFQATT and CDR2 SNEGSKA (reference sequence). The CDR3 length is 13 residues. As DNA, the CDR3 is TGCAGTGCTAGAGATCCCGAGAAACTTGAAGCTTTCTTT. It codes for CSARDPEKLEAFF.

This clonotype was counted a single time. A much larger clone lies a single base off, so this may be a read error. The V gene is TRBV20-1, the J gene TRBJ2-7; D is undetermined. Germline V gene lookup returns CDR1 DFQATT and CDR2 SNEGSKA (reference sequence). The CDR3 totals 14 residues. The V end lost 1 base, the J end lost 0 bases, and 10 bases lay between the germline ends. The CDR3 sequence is CSARARRSSYEQYF. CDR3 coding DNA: TGCAGTGCTAGAGCAAGACGTAGCTCCTACGAGCAGTACTTC.

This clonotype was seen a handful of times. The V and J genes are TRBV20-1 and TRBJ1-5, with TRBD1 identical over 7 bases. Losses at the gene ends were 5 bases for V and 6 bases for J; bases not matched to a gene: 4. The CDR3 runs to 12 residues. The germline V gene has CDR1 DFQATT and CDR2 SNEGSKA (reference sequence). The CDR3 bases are TGCAGTGCTCAGACAGGGAGTCAGCCCCAGCATTTT. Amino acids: CSAQTGSQPQHF.

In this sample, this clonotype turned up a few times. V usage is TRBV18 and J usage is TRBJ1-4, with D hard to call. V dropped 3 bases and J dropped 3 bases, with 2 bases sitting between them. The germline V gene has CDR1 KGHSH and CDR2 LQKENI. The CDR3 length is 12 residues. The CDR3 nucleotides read TGTGCCAGCTCACCTTCTAATGAAAAACTGTTTTTT. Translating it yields CASSPSNEKLFF.

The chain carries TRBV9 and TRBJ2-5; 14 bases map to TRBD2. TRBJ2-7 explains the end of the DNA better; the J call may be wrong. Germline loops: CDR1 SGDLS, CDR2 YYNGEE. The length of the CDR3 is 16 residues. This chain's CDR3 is CASSVLGTSGSGEQYF. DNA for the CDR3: TGTGCCAGCAGCGTCTTGGGGACTAGCGGGAGTGGCGAGCAGTACTTC.

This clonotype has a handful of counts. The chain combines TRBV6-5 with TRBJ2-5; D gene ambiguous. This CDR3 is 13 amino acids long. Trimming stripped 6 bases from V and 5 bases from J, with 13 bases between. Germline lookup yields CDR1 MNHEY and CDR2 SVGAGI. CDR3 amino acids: CASSRLFEETQYF. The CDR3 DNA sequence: TGTGCCAGCAGCAGGTTGTTCGAGGAGACCCAGTACTTC.

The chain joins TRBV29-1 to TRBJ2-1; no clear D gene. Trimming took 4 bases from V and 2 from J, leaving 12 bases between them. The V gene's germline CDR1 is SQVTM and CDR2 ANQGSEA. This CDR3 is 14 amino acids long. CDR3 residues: CSVARLYPYNEQFF. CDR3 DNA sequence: TGCAGCGTTGCACGCTTATACCCCTACAATGAGCAGTTCTTC.

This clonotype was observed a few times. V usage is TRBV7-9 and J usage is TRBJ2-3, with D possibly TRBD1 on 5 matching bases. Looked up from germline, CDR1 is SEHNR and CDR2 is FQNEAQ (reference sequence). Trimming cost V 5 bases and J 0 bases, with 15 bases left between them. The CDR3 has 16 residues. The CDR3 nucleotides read TGTGCCAGCAGCCCCCAGGGAACCGTAAGCACAGATACGCAGTATTTT. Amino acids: CASSPQGTVSTDTQYF.

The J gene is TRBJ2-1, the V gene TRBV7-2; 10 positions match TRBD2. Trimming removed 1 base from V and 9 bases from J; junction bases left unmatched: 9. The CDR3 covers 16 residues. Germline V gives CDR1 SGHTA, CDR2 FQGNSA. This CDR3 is CASSLERAGGPGEQFF. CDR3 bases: TGTGCCAGCAGCTTAGAGCGAGCGGGAGGGCCCGGTGAGCAGTTCTTC.

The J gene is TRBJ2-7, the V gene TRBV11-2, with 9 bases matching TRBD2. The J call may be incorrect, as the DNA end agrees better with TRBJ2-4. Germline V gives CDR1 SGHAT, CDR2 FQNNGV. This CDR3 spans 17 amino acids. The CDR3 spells CASSASSGVLNQNIQYF. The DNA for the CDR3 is TGTGCCAGCAGCGCTTCTAGCGGGGTCCTAAACCAAAACATTCAGTACTTC.

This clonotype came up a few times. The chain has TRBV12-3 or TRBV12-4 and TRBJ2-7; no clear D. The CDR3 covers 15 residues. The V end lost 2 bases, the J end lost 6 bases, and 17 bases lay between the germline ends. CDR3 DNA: TGTGCCAGCAGTTTAAGTCCAGGATCTTTGGCCGAGCAGTACTTC. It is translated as CASSLSPGSLAEQYF.

The CDR3 nucleotides read TGCAGCGTTTACGCGGGAGGGCCGTACGAGCAGTACTTC. Protein product: CSVYAGGPYEQYF. V gene TRBV29-1 combines with J gene TRBJ2-7, with 9 positions matching TRBD2. Germline V gene data show CDR1 as SQVTM and CDR2 as ANQGSEA. Losses at the gene ends were 5 bases for V and 4 bases for J; bases not matched to a gene: 6. The CDR3 spans 13 residues.

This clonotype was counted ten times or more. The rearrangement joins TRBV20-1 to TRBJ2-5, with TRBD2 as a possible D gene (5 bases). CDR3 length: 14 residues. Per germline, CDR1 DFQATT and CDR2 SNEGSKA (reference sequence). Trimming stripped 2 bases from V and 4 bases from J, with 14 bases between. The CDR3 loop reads CSARPRPGVETQYF. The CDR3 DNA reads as TGCAGTGCTAGACCCCGACCCGGGGTAGAGACCCAGTACTTC.

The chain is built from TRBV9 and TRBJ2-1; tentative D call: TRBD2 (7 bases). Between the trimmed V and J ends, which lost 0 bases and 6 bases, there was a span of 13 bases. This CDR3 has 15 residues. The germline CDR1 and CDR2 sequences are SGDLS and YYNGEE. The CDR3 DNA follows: TGTGCCAGCAGCGTAGAAGGGGGAGGGGGCAATGAGCAGTTCTTC. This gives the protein CASSVEGGGGNEQFF.

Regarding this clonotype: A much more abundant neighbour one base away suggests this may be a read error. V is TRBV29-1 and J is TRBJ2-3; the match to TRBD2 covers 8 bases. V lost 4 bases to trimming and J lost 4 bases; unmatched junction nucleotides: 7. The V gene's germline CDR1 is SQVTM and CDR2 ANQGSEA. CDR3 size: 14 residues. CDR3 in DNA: TGCAGCGTTGGGACTAGCAGGAGCCCAGATACGCAGTATTTT. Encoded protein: CSVGTSRSPDTQYF.

CDR3 coding DNA: TGTGCCACCAGTGACTCCAGCGGGAGCGGAGAGACCCAGTACTTC. Protein: CATSDSSGSGETQYF. V usage is TRBV24-1 and J usage is TRBJ2-7, with 8 bases aligning to TRBD2. The end of the DNA fits TRBJ2-5 better, so the J call may be wrong. The CDR3 has 15 residues. Germline CDR1 and CDR2: KGHDR and SFDVKD.

In nucleotides, the CDR3 is TGCGCCAGCAGCGTGGCACTGAGCACTGAAGCTTTCTTT. Amino acids: CASSVALSTEAFF. The chain combines TRBV5-1 with TRBJ1-1; no clear D. This CDR3 spans 13 amino acids. Between the trimmed V and J ends, which lost 4 bases and 4 bases, there was a span of 11 bases. Germline V gene sequence: CDR1 SGHRS, CDR2 YFSETQ.

The CDR3 loop is CASSQSIGTGGDGYTF. The DNA of the CDR3 is TGTGCCAGCAGCCAATCGATCGGGACAGGGGGCGATGGCTACACCTTC. V and J are TRBV16 and TRBJ1-2; 12 nucleotides agree with TRBD1. Germline CDR1 reads KGHSY; CDR2 reads FQNENV. J was trimmed by 6 bases and V by 0 bases; bases with no gene match: 5. The CDR3 covers 16 residues.

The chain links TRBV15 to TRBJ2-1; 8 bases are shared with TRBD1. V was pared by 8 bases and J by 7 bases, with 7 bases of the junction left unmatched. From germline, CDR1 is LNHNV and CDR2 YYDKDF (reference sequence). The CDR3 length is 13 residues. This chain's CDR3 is CATGAYRGNEQFF. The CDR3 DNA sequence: TGTGCCACCGGGGCCTACAGGGGGAATGAGCAGTTCTTC.

The CDR3 loop reads CSASKDRGNEQFF. CDR3 DNA: TGCAGTGCTAGTAAGGACAGGGGCAATGAGCAGTTCTTC. This chain links TRBV20-1 with TRBJ2-1; 9 nucleotides agree with TRBD1. The junction had 3 bases not matched to a gene; V was cut back by 3 bases and J by 6 bases. The CDR3 runs to 13 residues. Germline loops: CDR1 DFQATT, CDR2 SNEGSKA (reference sequence).

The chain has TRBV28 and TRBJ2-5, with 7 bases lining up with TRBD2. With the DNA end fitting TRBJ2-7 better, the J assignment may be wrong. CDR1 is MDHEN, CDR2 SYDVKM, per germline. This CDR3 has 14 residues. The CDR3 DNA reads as TGTGCCAGCAGTTTAGGGCTAGCGGACACCGAGCAGTACTTC. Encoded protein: CASSLGLADTEQYF.

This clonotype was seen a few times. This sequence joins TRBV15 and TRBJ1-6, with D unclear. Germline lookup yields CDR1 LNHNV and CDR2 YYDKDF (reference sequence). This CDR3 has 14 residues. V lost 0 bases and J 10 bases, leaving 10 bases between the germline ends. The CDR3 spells CATSRDGGRSPLHF. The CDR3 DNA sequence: TGTGCCACCAGCAGAGACGGAGGGCGGTCACCCCTCCACTTT.

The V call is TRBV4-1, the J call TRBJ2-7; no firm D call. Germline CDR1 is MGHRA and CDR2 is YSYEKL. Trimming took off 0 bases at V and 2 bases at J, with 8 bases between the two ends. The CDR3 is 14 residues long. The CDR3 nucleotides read TGCGCCAGCAGCCAAGAACGACACCCCTACGAGCAGTACTTC. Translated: CASSQERHPYEQYF.

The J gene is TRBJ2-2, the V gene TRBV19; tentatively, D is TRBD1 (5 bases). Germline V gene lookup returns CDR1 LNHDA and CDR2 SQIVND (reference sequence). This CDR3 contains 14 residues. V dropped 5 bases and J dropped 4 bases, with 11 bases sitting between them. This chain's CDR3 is CASSSQGVTGELFF. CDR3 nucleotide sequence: TGTGCCAGTAGTTCCCAGGGTGTCACCGGGGAGCTGTTTTTT.